Presented here are 2 T cell receptor beta chains from one specimen sequenced in a study of siplizumab effects on memory and regulatory T cells. Some clones are missing from TCRdb's copy, which holds only in-frame ones; the method was immunoSEQ multiplex PCR. The table includes some 120,000 clones, 85% to 95% detected once. The sequenced sample consisted of non-Treg CD4+ T cells sorted from blood. Every receptor here comes from a human donor in good health.

The chain recombines TRBV5-1 with TRBJ2-7; TRBD1 matches 7 bases. V was clipped by 4 bases and J by 2 bases; unmatched bases: 6. This CDR3 is built from 14 residues. CDR1 and CDR2 (germline): SGHRS, YFSETQ. The CDR3 loop reads CASSKGQSTYEQYF. The CDR3 DNA reads TGCGCCAGCAGCAAGGGACAGTCGACCTACGAGCAGTACTTC.

The chain recombines TRBV7-7 with TRBJ2-3; D is unresolved. Per germline, CDR1 SSHAT and CDR2 FNYEAQ (reference sequence). The CDR3 is 15 residues long. The ends were cut back, 0 bases at V and 2 bases at J, with 9 bases in the middle. Written as DNA, the CDR3 is TGTGCCAGCAGCTTAGCAGGTCTTATCACAGATACGCAGTATTTT. Its protein product is CASSLAGLITDTQYF.